A single T cell receptor (beta chain) is shown here with its context. Per the study methods: Amplification of reference gene primers was used by the study to estimate nucleated cell counts. Clones were read by immunoSEQ multiplex PCR, and TCRdb kept only the in-frame ones, dropping some. For V, J and clone size, that table is used; D and trimming come from the DNA. The sample has 260,000 or so clones, 88% seen once. The data stem from a study of blood T cell repertoires in COVID-19. The CDR3 has 13 residues. V lost 6 bases and J lost 4, with 12 bases in between. Germline assignment: CDR1 MNHEY and CDR2 SVGAGI.

The specimen sequenced was peripheral blood. The receptor comes from a human donor in a cohort sampled during active COVID-19. The chain is built from TRBV6-5 and TRBJ1-2; D gene uncertain. CDR3 residues: CASSPGLTYGYTF. The CDR3 DNA reads as TGTGCCAGCAGCCCAGGACTTACCTATGGCTACACCTTC.